The 15 T cell receptor beta chains presented below share a single source sample, sequenced in a study of regulatory T cells in long-lasting Graves disease. Sequencing libraries for TCR beta were prepared with iRepertoire HTBI primers and Arm-PCR of CDR3 regions. TCRdb processed the multiplex PCR reads anew with MiXCR; each CDR3 protein has one entry. The sample has a few hundred thousand distinct CDR3 sequences; 20% to 30% are singletons. The sample's time point: persistent/refractory GD, antithyroid drugs over 5 years with positive TRAb. Making the TCR library involved RNA that had been extracted from PBMCs. Sequenced material: peripheral blood mononuclear cells (PBMCs), taken when the disease was refractory, from a patient treated with antithyroid drugs. The receptors originated from a female donor with Graves disease.

This clonotype was seen a few times. This rearrangement joins TRBV6-1 to TRBJ1-5; tentatively, D is TRBD1 (5 bases). The CDR3 has 17 residues. Trimming took 4 bases from V and 0 from J, leaving 16 bases between them. CDR1 and CDR2 from the germline V gene are MNHNS and SASEGT. The CDR3 protein is CASSATSGPSSNQPQHF. The CDR3 DNA is TGTGCCAGCAGTGCAACCTCGGGACCGTCTAGCAATCAGCCCCAGCATTTT.

This clonotype came up many times. The chain recombines TRBV6-5 with TRBJ1-5, with 11 bases that match TRBD1. The CDR3 sequence is 17 residues long. CDR1 and CDR2 (germline): MNHEY, SVGAGI. Trimming cost V 2 bases and J 2 bases; bases outside gene matches: 5. Here the CDR3 reads CASSYQDRGHGNQPQHF. For the CDR3, the DNA is TGTGCCAGCAGTTACCAGGACAGGGGGCACGGCAATCAGCCCCAGCATTTT.

This clonotype occurred many times. The chain links TRBV10-3 to TRBJ1-1; tentatively, D is TRBD1 (5 bases). Trimming took 10 bases from V and 5 from J, leaving 14 bases between them. CDR1 and CDR2 (germline): ENHRY, SYGVKD. CDR3 size: 12 residues. The chain's CDR3 is CATIGGGTEAFF. DNA of the CDR3: TGTGCCACCATTGGGGGTGGGACTGAAGCTTTCTTT.

This clonotype appeared many times. The chain recombines TRBV6-1 with TRBJ1-1, with 7 bases that match TRBD1. This CDR3 comprises 14 residues. The V segment lost 6 bases and the J segment 0 bases; nucleotides outside the gene matches: 4. The germline gives CDR1 MNHNS, CDR2 SASEGT. DNA of the CDR3: TGTGCCAGCAGACGACAGGGATTGAACACTGAAGCTTTCTTT. Amino acid sequence: CASRRQGLNTEAFF.

This clonotype has more than one count but fewer than ten. The rearrangement joins TRBV6-1 to TRBJ2-6, with D unclear. Trimming took off 4 bases at V and 2 bases at J, with 6 bases between the two ends. The CDR3 consists of 14 residues. CDR1 and CDR2 (germline): MNHNS, SASEGT. The CDR3 sequence: CASSVAAGANVLTF. DNA of the CDR3: TGTGCCAGCAGTGTGGCTGCTGGGGCCAACGTCCTGACTTTC.

This sequence joins TRBV7-9 and TRBJ2-7; TRBD2 matches 10 bases. Germline V gene lookup returns CDR1 SEHNR and CDR2 FQNEAQ (reference sequence). This CDR3 has 15 residues. With V trimmed by 3 bases and J by 2 bases, 4 bases remained unmatched. In nucleotides, the CDR3 is TGTGCCAGCAGCTTCACTAGCGGGACCACCTACGAGCAGTACTTC. This encodes CASSFTSGTTYEQYF.

This clonotype was observed a handful of times. The V call is TRBV29-1, the J call TRBJ2-5; D perhaps matches TRBD2 (7 bases). CDR1 is SQVTM and CDR2 is ANQGSEA in the germline V gene. This CDR3 comprises 14 residues. V lost 6 bases, J lost 1 base, and 15 bases lay in between. CDR3 DNA: TGCAGCGTGGGGGGGACACTTACCCAAGAGACCCAGTACTTC. This gives the protein CSVGGTLTQETQYF.

The CDR3 region has the DNA TGTGCCAGCAGCATACCAGCGGGAGGACCCACCGGGGAGCTGTTTTTT. This codes for CASSIPAGGPTGELFF. V and J are TRBV7-7 and TRBJ2-2; 9 bases are a match to TRBD2. From germline, CDR1 is SSHAT and CDR2 FNYEAQ (reference sequence). CDR3 length: 16 amino acids. With 5 bases clipped from V and 4 bases from J, the junction kept 8 bases outside the gene matches.

This clonotype was observed a few times. The gene calls are TRBV28 and TRBJ2-1; TRBD2 agrees at 13 bases. Germline CDR1 reads MDHEN; CDR2 reads SYDVKM. With 6 bases clipped from V and 8 bases from J, the junction kept 7 bases outside the gene matches. The CDR3 runs to 15 residues. As DNA, the CDR3 is TGTGCCAGCAGCAAGACGGGACTAGCGGGATATGAGCAGTTCTTC. Protein: CASSKTGLAGYEQFF.

Remarks on this clonotype: This may come from a read error, since a much larger clone is one base off. The chain's CDR3 is CASSEGSREEQYF. The CDR3 nucleotides read TGTGCCAGCAGTGAAGGGTCGCGGGAGGAGCAGTACTTC. The chain recombines TRBV2 with TRBJ2-7, with TRBD2 identical over 7 bases. V gave up 1 base and J gave up 7 bases; unmatched junction bases: 4. The CDR3 extends over 13 amino acids. The germline V gene has CDR1 SNHLY and CDR2 FYNNEI.

The chain couples TRBV29-1 to TRBJ2-1; 12 bases line up with TRBD2. The CDR3 sequence is 15 residues long. J gave up 12 bases and V 0 bases, and 9 bases lay outside the gene matches. CDR1 and CDR2 from the germline V gene are SQVTM and ANQGSEA. Here the CDR3 reads CSVEDRASGRGGQFF. CDR3 DNA: TGCAGCGTTGAAGATCGGGCTAGCGGGAGGGGAGGGCAGTTCTTC.

This clonotype was observed a few times. The CDR3 protein is CAISDLDYSYEQYF. Here the CDR3 DNA reads TGTGCCATCAGTGACCTCGACTATTCCTACGAGCAGTACTTC. The chain carries TRBV10-3 and TRBJ2-7; D is possibly TRBD2 (5 bases). Trimming took 3 bases from V and 1 from J, leaving 10 bases between them. CDR3 length: 14 amino acids. Looked up from germline, CDR1 is ENHRY and CDR2 is SYGVKD.

This clonotype showed up just a few times. The chain couples TRBV5-1 to TRBJ2-7, with 7 bases identical to TRBD1. J gave up 3 bases and V 0 bases, and 6 bases lay outside the gene matches. The V gene's germline CDR1 is SGHRS and CDR2 YFSETQ. The CDR3 has 15 residues. This CDR3 reads CASSLATGQIYEQYF. The CDR3 DNA is TGCGCCAGCAGCTTGGCGACAGGGCAGATCTACGAGCAGTACTTC.

This clonotype was found many times. The rearrangement links TRBV20-1 to TRBJ2-7, with D perhaps TRBD1 or TRBD2 (5 bases each). The germline gives CDR1 DFQATT, CDR2 SNEGSKA (reference sequence). V was trimmed by 5 bases and J by 2 bases, leaving 13 bases between them. CDR3 length: 13 residues. The CDR3 reads CSAHRDATYEQYF. In DNA form, the CDR3 reads TGCAGTGCTCACCGGGACGCCACCTACGAGCAGTACTTC.

This clonotype was counted at least ten times. The chain couples TRBV20-1 to TRBJ2-7, with D perhaps matching TRBD2 (5 bases). This CDR3 comprises 16 residues. Trimming removed 1 base at V and 3 bases at J, with 19 bases between. CDR1 and CDR2 from the germline V gene are DFQATT and SNEGSKA (reference sequence). The CDR3 sequence is CSARVPPFGKGYEQYF. In DNA, the CDR3 is TGCAGTGCTAGAGTTCCCCCATTCGGGAAGGGCTACGAGCAGTACTTC.